This TCR beta chain came from a study of blood T cells in healthy people across ages. Findings and caveats of the study: Across the age range, TCR beta diversity per million T cells fell in a roughly linear way. Researchers deemed the diversity estimates from one million T cells underestimates. In these data, TCR beta diversity tracked strongly with naive T cell percentage.

Extraction yielded at least 5 micrograms of total RNA per sample. Per germline, CDR1 SEHNR and CDR2 FQNEAQ (reference sequence). The CDR3 consists of 14 residues. This clonotype is a singleton in its sample. Its specificity is not known. A read error may account for a junction end that differs from germline. A second roughly 7 to 12 cycle PCR used barcoded and J-beta primers. TCRdb fed the 5' RACE reads into MiXCR, producing one record per CDR3 protein. The data hold fewer than 2,000,000 distinct CDR3 sequences, with roughly 32% observed a single time. The sample was blood. V is TRBV7-9 and J is TRBJ2-7; a possible D gene is TRBD2 (8 bases). The clonotype originates from a woman younger than 45 in good health. CDR3 amino acids: CTSSGGQLFHEQYF. The CDR3 DNA follows: TGTACCAGCAGCGGGGGACAGTTGTTTCACGAGCAGTACTTC.